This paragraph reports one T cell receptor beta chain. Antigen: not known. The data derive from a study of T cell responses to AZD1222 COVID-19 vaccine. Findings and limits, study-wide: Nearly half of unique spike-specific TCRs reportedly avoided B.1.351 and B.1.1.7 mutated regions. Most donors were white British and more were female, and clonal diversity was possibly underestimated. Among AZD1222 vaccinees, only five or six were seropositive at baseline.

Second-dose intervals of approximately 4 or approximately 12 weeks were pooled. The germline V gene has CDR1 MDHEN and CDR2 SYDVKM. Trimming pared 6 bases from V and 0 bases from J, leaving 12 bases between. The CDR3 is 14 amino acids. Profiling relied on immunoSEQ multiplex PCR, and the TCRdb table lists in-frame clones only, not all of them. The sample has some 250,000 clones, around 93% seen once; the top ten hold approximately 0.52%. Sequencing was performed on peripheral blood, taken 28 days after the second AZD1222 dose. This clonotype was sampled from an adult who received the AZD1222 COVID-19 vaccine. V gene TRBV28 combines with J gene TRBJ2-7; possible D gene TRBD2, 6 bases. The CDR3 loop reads CASRRSGSSYEQYF. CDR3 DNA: TGTGCCAGCAGACGTAGCGGCAGCTCCTACGAGCAGTACTTC.